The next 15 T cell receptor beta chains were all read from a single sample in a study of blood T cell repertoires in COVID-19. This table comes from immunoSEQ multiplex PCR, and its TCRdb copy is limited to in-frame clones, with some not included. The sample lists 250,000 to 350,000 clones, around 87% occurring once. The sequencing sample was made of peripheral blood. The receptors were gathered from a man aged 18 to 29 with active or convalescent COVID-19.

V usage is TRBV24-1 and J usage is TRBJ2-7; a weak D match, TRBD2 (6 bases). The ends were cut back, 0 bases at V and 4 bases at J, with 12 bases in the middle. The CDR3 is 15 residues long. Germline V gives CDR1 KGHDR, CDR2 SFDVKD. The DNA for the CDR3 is TGTGCCACCAGTGATTTGGCCAGGGAGGTGTACGAGCAGTACTTC. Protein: CATSDLAREVYEQYF.

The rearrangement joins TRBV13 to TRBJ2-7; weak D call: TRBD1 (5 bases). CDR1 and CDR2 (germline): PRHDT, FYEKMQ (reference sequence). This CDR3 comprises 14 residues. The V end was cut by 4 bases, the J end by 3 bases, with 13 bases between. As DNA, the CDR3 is TGTGCCAGCAGCTACCCTAAGGGGAACTACGAGCAGTACTTC. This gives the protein CASSYPKGNYEQYF. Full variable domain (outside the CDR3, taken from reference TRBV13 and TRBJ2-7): AAGVIQSPRHLIKEKRETATLKCYPIPRHDTVYWYQQGPGQDPQFLISFYEKMQSDKGSIPDRFSAQQFSDYHSELNMSSLELGDSALYFCASSYPKGNYEQYFGPGTRLTVT.

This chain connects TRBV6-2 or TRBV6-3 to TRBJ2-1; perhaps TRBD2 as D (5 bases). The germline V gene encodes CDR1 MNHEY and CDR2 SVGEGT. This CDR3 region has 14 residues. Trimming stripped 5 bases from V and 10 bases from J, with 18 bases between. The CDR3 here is CASSKLLDAGEQFF. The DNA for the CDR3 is TGTGCCAGCAGTAAACTACTAGATGCTGGCGAGCAGTTCTTC.

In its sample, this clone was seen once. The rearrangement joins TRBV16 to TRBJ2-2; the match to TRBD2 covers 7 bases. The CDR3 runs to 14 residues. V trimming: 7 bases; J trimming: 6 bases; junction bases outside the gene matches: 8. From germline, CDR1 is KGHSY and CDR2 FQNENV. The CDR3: CASTPRGEAGELFF. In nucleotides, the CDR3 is TGTGCCAGCACCCCTCGGGGGGAAGCCGGGGAGCTGTTTTTT.

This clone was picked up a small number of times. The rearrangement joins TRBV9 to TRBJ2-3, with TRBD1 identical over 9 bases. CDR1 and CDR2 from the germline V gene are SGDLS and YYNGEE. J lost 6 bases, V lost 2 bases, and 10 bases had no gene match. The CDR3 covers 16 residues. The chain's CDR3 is CASSVVTGGAGDTQYF. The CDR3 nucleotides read TGTGCCAGCAGCGTGGTTACAGGGGGCGCAGGGGATACGCAGTATTTT.

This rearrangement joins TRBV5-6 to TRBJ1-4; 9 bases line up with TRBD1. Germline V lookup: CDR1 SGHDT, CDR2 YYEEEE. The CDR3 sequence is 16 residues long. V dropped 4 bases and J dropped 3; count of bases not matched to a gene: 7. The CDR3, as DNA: TGTGCCAGCAGCCTGGACAGGGGATTAGCTAATGAAAAACTGTTTTTT. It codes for CASSLDRGLANEKLFF. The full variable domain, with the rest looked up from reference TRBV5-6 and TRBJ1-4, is DAGVTQSPTHLIKTRGQQVTLRCSPKSGHDTVSWYQQALGQGPQFIFQYYEEEERQRGNFPDRFSGHQFPNYSSELNVNALLLGDSALYLCASSLDRGLANEKLFFGSGTQLSVL.

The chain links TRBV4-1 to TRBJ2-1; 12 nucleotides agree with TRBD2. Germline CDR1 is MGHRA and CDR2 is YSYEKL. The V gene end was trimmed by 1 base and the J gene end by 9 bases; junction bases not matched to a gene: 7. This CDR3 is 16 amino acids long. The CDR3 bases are TGCGCCAGCAGCCAAGCACTAGCGGGAGGCTGGGGTGAGCAGTTCTTC. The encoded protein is CASSQALAGGWGEQFF.

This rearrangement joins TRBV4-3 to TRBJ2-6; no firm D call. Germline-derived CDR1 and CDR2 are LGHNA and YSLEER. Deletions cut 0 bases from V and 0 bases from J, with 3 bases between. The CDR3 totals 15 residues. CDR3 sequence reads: CASSQDHSGANVLTF. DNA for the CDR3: TGCGCCAGCAGCCAAGATCACTCTGGGGCCAACGTCCTGACTTTC.

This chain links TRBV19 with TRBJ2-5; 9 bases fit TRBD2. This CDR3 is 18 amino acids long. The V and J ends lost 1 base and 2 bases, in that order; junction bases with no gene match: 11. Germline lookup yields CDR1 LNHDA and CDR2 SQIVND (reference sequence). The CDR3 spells CASSIVSSGVARQETQYF. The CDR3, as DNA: TGTGCCAGTAGTATAGTTTCTAGCGGGGTCGCACGTCAAGAGACCCAGTACTTC.

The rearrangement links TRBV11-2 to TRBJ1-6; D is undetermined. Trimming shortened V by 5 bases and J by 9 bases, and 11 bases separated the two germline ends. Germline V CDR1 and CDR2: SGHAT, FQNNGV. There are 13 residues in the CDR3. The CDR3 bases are TGTGCCAGCAGCCCCCAAGGAGGTTCACCCCTCCACTTT. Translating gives CASSPQGGSPLHF.

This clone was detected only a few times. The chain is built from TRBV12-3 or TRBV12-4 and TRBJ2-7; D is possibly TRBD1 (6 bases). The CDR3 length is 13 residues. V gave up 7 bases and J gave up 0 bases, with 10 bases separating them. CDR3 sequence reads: CASKETGSYEQYF. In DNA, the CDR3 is TGTGCCAGCAAAGAGACAGGCTCCTACGAGCAGTACTTC.

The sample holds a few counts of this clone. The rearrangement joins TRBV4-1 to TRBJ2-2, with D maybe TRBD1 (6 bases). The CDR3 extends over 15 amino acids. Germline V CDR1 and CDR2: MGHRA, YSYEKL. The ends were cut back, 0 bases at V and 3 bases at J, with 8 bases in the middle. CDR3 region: CASSQDPGDTGELFF. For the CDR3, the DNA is TGCGCCAGCAGCCAAGATCCAGGGGACACCGGGGAGCTGTTTTTT.

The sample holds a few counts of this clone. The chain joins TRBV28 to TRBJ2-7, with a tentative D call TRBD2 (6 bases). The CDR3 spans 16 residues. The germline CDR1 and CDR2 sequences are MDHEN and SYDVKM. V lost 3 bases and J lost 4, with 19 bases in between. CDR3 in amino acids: CASSFVLVGTGYEQYF. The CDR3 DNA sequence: TGTGCCAGCAGTTTCGTGCTGGTCGGGACTGGGTACGAGCAGTACTTC.

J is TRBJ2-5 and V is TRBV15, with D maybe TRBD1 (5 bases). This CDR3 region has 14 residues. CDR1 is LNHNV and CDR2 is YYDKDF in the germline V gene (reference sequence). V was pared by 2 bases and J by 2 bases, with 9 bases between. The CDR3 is CATSRRQFQETQYF. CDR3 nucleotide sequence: TGTGCCACCAGCAGACGACAGTTTCAAGAGACCCAGTACTTC.

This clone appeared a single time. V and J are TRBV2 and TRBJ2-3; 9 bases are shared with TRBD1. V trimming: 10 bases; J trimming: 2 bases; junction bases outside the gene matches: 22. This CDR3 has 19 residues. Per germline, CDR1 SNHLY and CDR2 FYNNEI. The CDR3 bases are TGTGCCACCCAGGCGGGACAGGGTGGCACTTGGCTAATCACAGATACGCAGTATTTT. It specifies CATQAGQGGTWLITDTQYF.